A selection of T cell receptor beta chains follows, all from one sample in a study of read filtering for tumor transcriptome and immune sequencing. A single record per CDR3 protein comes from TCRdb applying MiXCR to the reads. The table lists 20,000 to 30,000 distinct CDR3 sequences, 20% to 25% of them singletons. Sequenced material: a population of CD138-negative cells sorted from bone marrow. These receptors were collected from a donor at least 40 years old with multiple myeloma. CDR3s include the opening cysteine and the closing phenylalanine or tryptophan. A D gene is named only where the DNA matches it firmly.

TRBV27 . CASSLDGLVTDEQYF
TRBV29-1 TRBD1 CSVEVDRAAFF
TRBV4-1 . CASSQDRGPTYEQYF
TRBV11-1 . CASSFPSGSEQYF
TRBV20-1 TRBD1 CSATTGGGFTNEKLFF
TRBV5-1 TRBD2 CASSWGLSSEQYF
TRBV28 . CASSFVRVLSSYEQYF
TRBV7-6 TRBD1 CASSRQGYTEAFF
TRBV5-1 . CANSGISYKQYF
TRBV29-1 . CSAPQVGTDTQYF
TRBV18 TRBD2 CASSPPGLASSTDTQYF
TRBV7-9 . CASSLDAGGQNTEAFF
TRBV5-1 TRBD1 CASSDPGQANTEAFF
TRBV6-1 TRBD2 CASSGLARQETQYF
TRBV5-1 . CASSLVATNEQFF
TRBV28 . CASSLRLVGGNEQFF
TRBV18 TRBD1 CASSPKDRGSFTQYF
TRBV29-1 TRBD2 CSVDLAGELDEQFF
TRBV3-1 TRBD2 CASSQNSGEYNEQFF
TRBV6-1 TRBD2 CASRQIAGAVPYNEQFF
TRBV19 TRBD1 CASSTRDRGTNQPQHF
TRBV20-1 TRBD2 CSASLGASGRVLGEQFF
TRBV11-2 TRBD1 CASSFGTGVEQYF
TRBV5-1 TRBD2 CASSFSGLAGAGETQYF
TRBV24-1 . CATSEQRGLSGLETQYF
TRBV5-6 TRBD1 CASSRQGAQETQYF
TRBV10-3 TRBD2 CAISDGGRAYEQYF
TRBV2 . CASSNTGIYGYTF
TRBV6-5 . CASSYTLTPRARGNTGELFF